These T cell receptor beta chains were read from a single sample in a study of cytomegalovirus exposure and HLA in healthy donors. Here immunoSEQ multiplex PCR was the method, and the copy in TCRdb shows in-frame clones only, minus some. The sample includes around 120,000 clones, around a tenth of them seen just once. Material: PBMCs. The receptors come from a man in his thirties or forties in good health and CMV-seronegative. Both conserved end residues are part of each CDR3. Fields, in order: V gene, clone size, D gene, CDR3 length, J gene, CDR3 protein, CDR3 DNA. A D gene is named only where the DNA matches it firmly. Only some rows state a clone size, as once, few, many or a class for expanded clones.

v_call: TRBV14
clone_size: .
d_call: .
cdr3_length: 13
j_call: TRBJ1-2
cdr3_aa: CASSSLDNYGYTF
cdr3_nt: TGTGCCAGCAGCTCCCTAGATAACTATGGCTACACCTTC

v_call: TRBV5-1
clone_size: .
d_call: .
cdr3_length: 14
j_call: TRBJ2-2
cdr3_aa: CASSLQGNTGELFF
cdr3_nt: TGCGCCAGCAGCTTACAGGGTAACACCGGGGAGCTGTTTTTT

v_call: TRBV6-1
clone_size: few
d_call: TRBD1
cdr3_length: 17
j_call: TRBJ1-5
cdr3_aa: CASSEGAGQASNQPQHF
cdr3_nt: TGTGCCAGCAGTGAAGGGGCGGGACAGGCTAGCAATCAGCCCCAGCATTTT

v_call: TRBV15
clone_size: few
d_call: .
cdr3_length: 15
j_call: TRBJ1-3
cdr3_aa: CATSRVRGSGNTIYF
cdr3_nt: TGTGCCACCAGCAGAGTCAGGGGCTCTGGAAACACCATATATTTT

v_call: TRBV15
clone_size: few
d_call: .
cdr3_length: 16
j_call: TRBJ1-2
cdr3_aa: CATSSTREGLHYGYTF
cdr3_nt: TGTGCCACCAGCAGCACGAGGGAGGGCCTGCACTATGGCTACACCTTC

v_call: TRBV28
clone_size: few
d_call: .
cdr3_length: 15
j_call: TRBJ1-3
cdr3_aa: CASSLLAGTGNTIYF
cdr3_nt: TGTGCCAGCAGTTTATTAGCCGGGACAGGAAACACCATATATTTT

v_call: TRBV28
clone_size: few
d_call: .
cdr3_length: 17
j_call: TRBJ1-2
cdr3_aa: CASSLIPGHNINYGYTF
cdr3_nt: TGTGCCAGCAGCCTTATCCCGGGACACAACATTAACTATGGCTACACCTTC

v_call: TRBV7-2
clone_size: few
d_call: TRBD1
cdr3_length: 14
j_call: TRBJ1-5
cdr3_aa: CASSFGTGDQPQHF
cdr3_nt: TGTGCCAGCAGCTTCGGGACAGGGGATCAGCCCCAGCATTTT

v_call: TRBV7-2
clone_size: few
d_call: TRBD2
cdr3_length: 17
j_call: TRBJ2-1
cdr3_aa: CASSSQGAGAGYNEQFF
cdr3_nt: TGTGCCAGCAGCTCCCAAGGAGCGGGGGCCGGTTACAATGAGCAGTTCTTC

v_call: TRBV4-3
clone_size: few
d_call: TRBD1
cdr3_length: 16
j_call: TRBJ1-6
cdr3_aa: CASSQSGQDIRSPLHF
cdr3_nt: TGCGCCAGCAGCCAATCGGGACAGGATATTCGTTCACCCCTCCACTTT

v_call: TRBV6-5
clone_size: few
d_call: TRBD1
cdr3_length: 14
j_call: TRBJ2-7
cdr3_aa: CASSPRTGALEQYF
cdr3_nt: TGTGCCAGCAGCCCCAGGACAGGGGCTCTCGAGCAGTACTTC

v_call: TRBV27
clone_size: few
d_call: TRBD1
cdr3_length: 13
j_call: TRBJ1-1
cdr3_aa: CASSDRGWAEAFF
cdr3_nt: TGTGCCAGCAGTGACAGGGGCTGGGCTGAAGCTTTCTTT

v_call: TRBV2
clone_size: .
d_call: .
cdr3_length: 15
j_call: TRBJ1-6
cdr3_aa: CASILRDINNSPLHF
cdr3_nt: TGTGCCAGCATTCTCCGGGACATCAATAATTCACCCCTCCACTTT

v_call: TRBV30
clone_size: few
d_call: .
cdr3_length: 13
j_call: TRBJ1-2
cdr3_aa: CAWTMGAAWGYTF
cdr3_nt: TGTGCCTGGACGATGGGGGCAGCGTGGGGCTACACCTTC

v_call: TRBV6-4
clone_size: .
d_call: .
cdr3_length: 13
j_call: TRBJ2-3
cdr3_aa: CASSFREADTQYF
cdr3_nt: TGTGCCAGCAGTTTTAGGGAGGCAGATACGCAGTATTTT

v_call: TRBV7-9
clone_size: .
d_call: .
cdr3_length: 14
j_call: TRBJ2-6
cdr3_aa: CASSLHTGANVLTF
cdr3_nt: TGTGCCAGCAGCCTCCACACTGGGGCCAACGTCCTGACTTTC

v_call: TRBV6-4
clone_size: .
d_call: TRBD2
cdr3_length: 15
j_call: TRBJ2-2
cdr3_aa: CASTGLAGVPGELFF
cdr3_nt: TGTGCCAGCACCGGACTAGCGGGAGTCCCCGGGGAGCTGTTTTTT

v_call: TRBV30
clone_size: few
d_call: .
cdr3_length: 10
j_call: TRBJ1-1
cdr3_aa: CAWSVQGAFF
cdr3_nt: TGTGCCTGGAGTGTACAGGGAGCTTTCTTT

v_call: TRBV14
clone_size: few
d_call: .
cdr3_length: 15
j_call: TRBJ1-5
cdr3_aa: CASSQDQSSNQPQHF
cdr3_nt: TGTGCCAGCAGCCAAGATCAGTCTAGCAATCAGCCCCAGCATTTT

v_call: TRBV7-9
clone_size: few
d_call: TRBD1
cdr3_length: 13
j_call: TRBJ1-1
cdr3_aa: CASSPGQLGGAFF
cdr3_nt: TGTGCCAGCAGCCCGGGACAGCTAGGAGGAGCTTTCTTT

v_call: TRBV19
clone_size: few
d_call: .
cdr3_length: 13
j_call: TRBJ1-1
cdr3_aa: CASSIGGILEAFF
cdr3_nt: TGTGCCAGTAGTATTGGGGGGATTCTTGAAGCTTTCTTT

v_call: TRBV7-2
clone_size: .
d_call: .
cdr3_length: 15
j_call: TRBJ2-5
cdr3_aa: CASSPTGTLQETQYF
cdr3_nt: TGTGCCAGCAGTCCAACCGGGACACTTCAAGAGACCCAGTACTTC

v_call: TRBV30
clone_size: few
d_call: .
cdr3_length: 15
j_call: TRBJ2-5
cdr3_aa: CAWSPTLGPRETQYF
cdr3_nt: TGTGCCTGGAGTCCAACTCTCGGCCCGCGGGAGACCCAGTACTTC

v_call: TRBV11-2
clone_size: .
d_call: TRBD2
cdr3_length: 14
j_call: TRBJ2-7
cdr3_aa: CASSPGLAGYEQYF
cdr3_nt: TGTGCCAGCAGCCCGGGACTAGCGGGATACGAGCAGTACTTC

v_call: TRBV7-9
clone_size: .
d_call: .
cdr3_length: 12
j_call: TRBJ1-6
cdr3_aa: CASRRTNSPLHF
cdr3_nt: TGTGCCAGCAGACGGACAAATTCACCCCTCCACTTT

v_call: TRBV30
clone_size: few
d_call: TRBD2
cdr3_length: 15
j_call: TRBJ2-3
cdr3_aa: CAWSELAGATDTQYF
cdr3_nt: TGTGCCTGGAGTGAGTTAGCGGGGGCCACAGATACGCAGTATTTT

v_call: TRBV29-1
clone_size: few
d_call: TRBD1
cdr3_length: 12
j_call: TRBJ1-2
cdr3_aa: CSVKDRGYGYTF
cdr3_nt: TGCAGCGTCAAAGACAGGGGGTATGGCTACACCTTC

v_call: TRBV28
clone_size: few
d_call: TRBD2
cdr3_length: 15
j_call: TRBJ2-7
cdr3_aa: CASSFLGLASYEQYF
cdr3_nt: TGTGCCAGCAGTTTCCTGGGACTAGCCTCCTACGAGCAGTACTTC

v_call: TRBV5-1
clone_size: .
d_call: TRBD2
cdr3_length: 15
j_call: TRBJ2-2
cdr3_aa: CASSLGGRGTGELFF
cdr3_nt: TGCGCCAGCAGCTTGGGCGGGAGGGGCACCGGGGAGCTGTTTTTT

v_call: TRBV28
clone_size: few
d_call: .
cdr3_length: 14
j_call: TRBJ2-2
cdr3_aa: CASSLGRTAGELFF
cdr3_nt: TGTGCCAGCAGTTTAGGGCGGACAGCCGGGGAGCTGTTTTTT

v_call: TRBV29-1
clone_size: few
d_call: .
cdr3_length: 11
j_call: TRBJ1-2
cdr3_aa: CSAPAPDGYTF
cdr3_nt: TGCAGCGCCCCTGCCCCAGATGGCTACACCTTC

v_call: TRBV23-1
clone_size: .
d_call: TRBD1
cdr3_length: 16
j_call: TRBJ2-3
cdr3_aa: CASSQSFRGPPDTQYF
cdr3_nt: TGCGCCAGCAGTCAATCGTTCAGGGGGCCCCCAGATACGCAGTATTTT

v_call: TRBV4-3
clone_size: few
d_call: TRBD2
cdr3_length: 17
j_call: TRBJ2-7
cdr3_aa: CASSQDRTSGGDYEQYF
cdr3_nt: TGCGCCAGCAGCCAAGATAGGACTAGCGGGGGAGACTACGAGCAGTACTTC

v_call: TRBV7-9
clone_size: .
d_call: TRBD2
cdr3_length: 17
j_call: TRBJ2-7
cdr3_aa: CASSHSRPGLGSYEQYF
cdr3_nt: TGTGCCAGCAGTCATTCACGTCCGGGACTAGGATCTTACGAGCAGTACTTC

v_call: TRBV18
clone_size: .
d_call: TRBD1
cdr3_length: 14
j_call: TRBJ1-2
cdr3_aa: CASSTRQGLYGYTF
cdr3_nt: TGTGCCAGCTCAACACGACAGGGTCTCTATGGCTACACCTTC

v_call: TRBV28
clone_size: .
d_call: .
cdr3_length: 16
j_call: TRBJ1-4
cdr3_aa: CASSFGVVATNEKLFF
cdr3_nt: TGTGCCAGCAGTTTCGGGGTTGTGGCAACTAATGAAAAACTGTTTTTT

v_call: TRBV5-6
clone_size: .
d_call: TRBD1
cdr3_length: 15
j_call: TRBJ2-1
cdr3_aa: CASSFPGQGYNEQFF
cdr3_nt: TGTGCCAGCAGCTTCCCTGGACAGGGCTACAATGAGCAGTTCTTC

v_call: TRBV28
clone_size: few
d_call: .
cdr3_length: 12
j_call: TRBJ1-5
cdr3_aa: CAITASNQPQHF
cdr3_nt: TGTGCCATCACAGCTAGCAATCAGCCCCAGCATTTT